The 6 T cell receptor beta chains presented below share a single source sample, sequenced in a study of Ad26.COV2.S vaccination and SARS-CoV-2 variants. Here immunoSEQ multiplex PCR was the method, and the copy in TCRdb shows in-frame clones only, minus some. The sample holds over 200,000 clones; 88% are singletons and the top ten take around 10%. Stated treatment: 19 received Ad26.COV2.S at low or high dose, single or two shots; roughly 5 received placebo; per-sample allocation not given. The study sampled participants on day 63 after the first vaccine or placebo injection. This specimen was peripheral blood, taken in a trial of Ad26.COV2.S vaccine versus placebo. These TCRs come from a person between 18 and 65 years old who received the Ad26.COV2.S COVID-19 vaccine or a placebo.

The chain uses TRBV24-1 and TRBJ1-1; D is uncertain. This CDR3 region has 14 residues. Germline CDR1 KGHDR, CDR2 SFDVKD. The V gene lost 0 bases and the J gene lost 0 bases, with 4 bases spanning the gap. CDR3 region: CATSDLKMNTEAFF. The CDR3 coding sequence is TGTGCCACCAGTGATTTGAAGATGAACACTGAAGCTTTCTTT.

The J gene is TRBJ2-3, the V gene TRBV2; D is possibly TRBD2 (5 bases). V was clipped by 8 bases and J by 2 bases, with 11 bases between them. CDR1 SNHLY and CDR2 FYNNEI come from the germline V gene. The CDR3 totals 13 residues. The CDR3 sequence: CASQEELTDTQYF. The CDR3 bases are TGTGCCAGCCAGGAGGAGCTCACAGATACGCAGTATTTT.

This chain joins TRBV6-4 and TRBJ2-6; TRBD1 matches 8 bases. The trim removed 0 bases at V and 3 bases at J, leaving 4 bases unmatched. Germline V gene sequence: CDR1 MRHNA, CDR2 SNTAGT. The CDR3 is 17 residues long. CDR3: CASSDSPGGGGANVLTF. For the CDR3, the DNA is TGTGCCAGCAGTGACTCGCCAGGGGGCGGTGGGGCCAACGTCCTGACTTTC.

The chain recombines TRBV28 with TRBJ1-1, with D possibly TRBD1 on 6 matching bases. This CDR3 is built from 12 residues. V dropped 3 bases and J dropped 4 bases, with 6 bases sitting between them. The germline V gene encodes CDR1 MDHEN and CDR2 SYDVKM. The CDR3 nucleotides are TGTGCCAGCAGTTTCAGGGGCACTGAAGCTTTCTTT. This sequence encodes CASSFRGTEAFF.

CDR3 nucleotide sequence: TGTGCCAGCAGTATACTAGCGGGAGGTGGAAATGAGCAGTTCTTC. Translation gives CASSILAGGGNEQFF. This rearrangement joins TRBV27 to TRBJ2-1; 12 nucleotides match TRBD2. The V gene's germline CDR1 is MNHEY and CDR2 SMNVEV (reference sequence). After removal of 5 bases from V and 7 bases from J, the junction contained 6 bases not matched to a gene. This CDR3 comprises 15 residues.

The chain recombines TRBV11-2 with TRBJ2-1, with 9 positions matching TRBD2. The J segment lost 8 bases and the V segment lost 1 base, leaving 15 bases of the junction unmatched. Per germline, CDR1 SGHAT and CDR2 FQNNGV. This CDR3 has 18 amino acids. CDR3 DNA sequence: TGTGCCAGCAGCTTAGCAGTTAGCGGGAGATCTATTAGAGATGAGCAGTTCTTC. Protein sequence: CASSLAVSGRSIRDEQFF.